A single sample gave rise to the 22 T cell receptor beta chains below, sequenced in a study of blood T cell repertoires in COVID-19. Produced via immunoSEQ multiplex PCR; TCRdb's table is partial and in-frame only. Of roughly 84,000 clones listed, approximately 86% were seen once; the top ten hold 15% to 20%. Sequencing was done on a sample of peripheral blood. The source of these receptors is a man at least 80 years old with active or convalescent COVID-19.

This chain joins TRBV19 and TRBJ1-2; perhaps TRBD1 as D (6 bases). Germline CDR1 LNHDA, CDR2 SQIVND (reference sequence). V was trimmed by 3 bases and J by 4 bases, leaving 9 bases between them. The CDR3 covers 13 residues. CDR3 sequence: CASSIPGVYGYTF. The CDR3 DNA is TGTGCCAGTAGTATCCCAGGGGTCTATGGCTACACCTTC.

The genes are TRBV4-1 and TRBJ1-1; tentatively, D is TRBD1 (6 bases). V lost 0 bases, J lost 3 bases, and 14 bases lay in between. The CDR3 is 16 amino acids. The germline V gene has CDR1 MGHRA and CDR2 YSYEKL. Written as DNA, the CDR3 is TGCGCCAGCAGCCAAGACCGGGAGGCAGGGGACACTGAAGCTTTCTTT. Residues: CASSQDREAGDTEAFF.

This chain connects TRBV4-1 to TRBJ1-1; a possible D gene is TRBD1 (6 bases). CDR1 is MGHRA, CDR2 YSYEKL, per germline. V was pared by 0 bases and J by 5 bases, with 13 bases between. The CDR3 is 15 amino acids. The CDR3 DNA sequence: TGCGCCAGCAGCCAAGACGTCCAGGGGTATACTGAAGCTTTCTTT. It is translated as CASSQDVQGYTEAFF.

In the case of this clone: This specimen includes other DNA sequences encoding the same CDR3. This rearrangement joins TRBV11-1 to TRBJ2-7; TRBD1 might be the D (6 bases). The CDR3 length is 14 residues. V dropped 3 bases and J dropped 0 bases, with 9 bases sitting between them. CDR1 is SGHAT and CDR2 is FQDESV in the germline V gene (reference sequence). The chain's CDR3 is CASSFGGDSYEQYV. The CDR3 region has the DNA TGTGCCAGCAGCTTTGGGGGCGACTCCTACGAGCAGTACGTC.

This clone came up once. The gene calls are TRBV7-9 and TRBJ2-2, with TRBD1 as a possible D gene (5 bases). V lost 2 bases and J lost 3, with 10 bases in between. The CDR3 runs 15 residues. CDR1 is SEHNR, CDR2 FQNEAQ, per germline (reference sequence). The CDR3 DNA reads as TGTGCCAGCAGCTTACGTCAGGGTGACACCGGGGAGCTGTTTTTT. It is translated as CASSLRQGDTGELFF.

This chain uses TRBV7-8 with TRBJ1-1; D is unresolved. The length of the CDR3 is 14 residues. The V gene's germline CDR1 is SGHVS and CDR2 FQNEAQ. With 0 bases removed from V and 4 bases from J, the gap between germline ends came to 9 bases. CDR3 DNA: TGTGCCAGCAGCTTAGCGACTTTTGGCACTGAAGCTTTCTTT. Protein sequence: CASSLATFGTEAFF.

The J gene is TRBJ2-2, the V gene TRBV6-5, with TRBD1 matching 7 bases. Trimming at V came to 5 bases and at J to 2 bases, leaving 5 bases not matched to a gene. Germline values: CDR1 MNHEY, CDR2 SVGAGI. This CDR3 comprises 15 residues. The CDR3: CASSIRGGNTGELFF. For the CDR3, the DNA is TGTGCCAGCAGTATCAGAGGGGGCAACACCGGGGAGCTGTTTTTT.

V gene TRBV2 combines with J gene TRBJ1-2; the D gene is possibly TRBD1 (5 bases). From germline, CDR1 is SNHLY and CDR2 FYNNEI. Between the trimmed V and J ends, which lost 2 bases and 2 bases, there was a span of 12 bases. The CDR3 covers 15 residues. As DNA, the CDR3 is TGTGCCAGCAGTGAACCCCGACAGCAAAACTATGGCTACACCTTC. Its translation: CASSEPRQQNYGYTF.

This clone showed up just once. The chain joins TRBV5-4 to TRBJ1-3, with TRBD1 identical over 12 bases. V lost 4 bases to trimming and J lost 4 bases; unmatched junction nucleotides: 6. The CDR3 is 16 amino acids. Germline V gene sequence: CDR1 SGHNT, CDR2 YYREEE (reference sequence). CDR3 residues: CASSGGQGAKGNTIYF. For the CDR3, the DNA is TGTGCCAGCAGCGGGGGACAGGGGGCGAAGGGAAACACCATATATTTT.

The V gene is TRBV29-1, the J gene TRBJ2-5; TRBD1 aligns across 7 bases. The CDR3 is 14 residues long. Germline V CDR1 and CDR2: SQVTM, ANQGSEA. Losses at the gene ends were 3 bases for V and 2 bases for J; bases not matched to a gene: 6. The CDR3 coding sequence is TGCAGCGTTGACCCCACAGGGGCACAAGAGACCCAGTACTTC. It encodes CSVDPTGAQETQYF.

The V and J genes are TRBV28 and TRBJ1-4; a weak D match, TRBD1 (6 bases). V was cut by 7 bases and J by 0 bases, with 9 bases left in between. The CDR3 is 14 residues long. CDR1 is MDHEN, CDR2 SYDVKM, per germline. The CDR3 here is CASMDSATNEKLFF. The CDR3 region has the DNA TGTGCCAGCATGGACAGCGCAACTAATGAAAAACTGTTTTTT. Full variable domain (outside the CDR3, taken from reference TRBV28 and TRBJ1-4): DVKVTQSSRYLVKRTGEKVFLECVQDMDHENMFWYRQDPGLGLRLIYFSYDVKMKEKGDIPEGYSVSREKKERFSLILESASTNQTSMYLCASMDSATNEKLFFGSGTQLSVL.

This chain links TRBV5-5 with TRBJ2-1, with a tentative D call TRBD2 (5 bases). The CDR3 totals 14 residues. The germline gives CDR1 SGHKS, CDR2 YYEKEE (reference sequence). Trimming took off 2 bases at V and 7 bases at J, with 13 bases between the two ends. The CDR3 loop is CASSFMLANNEQFF. Here the CDR3 DNA reads TGTGCCAGCAGCTTTATGCTAGCTAATAATGAGCAGTTCTTC.

DNA of the CDR3: TGTGCCAGCAGTTTAACGGGGACAGGGGGCGAGCAGTACGTC. Protein sequence: CASSLTGTGGEQYV. The chain recombines TRBV28 with TRBJ2-7; 11 bases align to TRBD1. Germline V gene data show CDR1 as MDHEN and CDR2 as SYDVKM. With 2 bases clipped from V and 6 bases from J, the junction kept 3 bases outside the gene matches. This CDR3 is built from 14 residues.

This clone was seen once. This chain connects TRBV27 to TRBJ1-4, with D perhaps TRBD1 (5 bases). Germline V lookup: CDR1 MNHEY, CDR2 SMNVEV (reference sequence). The CDR3 has 18 amino acids. Trimming took off 6 bases at V and 2 bases at J, with 22 bases between the two ends. CDR3 sequence: CASRPPGGVGLTNEKLFF. DNA for the CDR3: TGTGCCAGCAGGCCCCCCGGGGGGGTGGGCTTGACTAATGAAAAACTGTTTTTT.

The J gene is TRBJ1-4, the V gene TRBV19; TRBD1 aligns across 10 bases. The CDR3 is made up of 16 amino acids. CDR1 and CDR2 (germline): LNHDA, SQIVND (reference sequence). The ends lost 0 bases at V and 7 bases at J; junction bases unmatched: 5. The CDR3 nucleotides read TGTGCCAGTAGTATAGATCGGGGACAGGGGTTTGAAAAACTGTTTTTT. Translation: CASSIDRGQGFEKLFF.

V gene TRBV7-8 combines with J gene TRBJ1-6; weak D call: TRBD1 (6 bases). The CDR3 length is 19 residues. V was trimmed by 1 base and J by 0 bases, leaving 16 bases between them. CDR1 and CDR2 (germline): SGHVS, FQNEAQ. This CDR3 is CASSLVLRGASSYNSPLHF. In nucleotides, the CDR3 is TGTGCCAGCAGCTTAGTCTTGCGGGGGGCAAGCTCCTATAATTCACCCCTCCACTTT.

The rearrangement joins TRBV10-1 to TRBJ2-6; D might be TRBD1 (5 bases). In germline, CDR1 is WNHNN, CDR2 SYGVQD (reference sequence). V was cut by 4 bases and J by 2 bases, with 12 bases left in between. The CDR3 covers 16 residues. CDR3 protein: CASSGSWGAGANVLTF. The CDR3 DNA sequence: TGCGCCAGCAGTGGGTCCTGGGGCGCTGGGGCCAACGTCCTGACTTTC.

This clone was counted between two and nine times. V is TRBV11-3 and J is TRBJ2-1; no reliable D call. Trimming removed 5 bases at V and 9 bases at J, with 14 bases between. The CDR3 is made up of 13 amino acids. Per germline, CDR1 SGHNT and CDR2 YENEEA. CDR3 sequence: CASSRRARSEQFF. CDR3 in DNA: TGTGCCAGCAGCAGGCGCGCCCGGAGTGAGCAGTTCTTC.

J is TRBJ2-1 and V is TRBV19; D possibly corresponds to TRBD1 (5 bases). This CDR3 has 16 residues. Germline V gives CDR1 LNHDA, CDR2 SQIVND (reference sequence). V lost 5 bases, J lost 0 bases, and 14 bases lay in between. The CDR3 sequence: CASSFNRKSSYNEQFF. The CDR3 DNA reads TGTGCCAGTAGTTTTAACAGGAAGAGCTCCTACAATGAGCAGTTCTTC.

The rearrangement links TRBV19 to TRBJ2-3, with 12 bases fitting TRBD2. The CDR3 consists of 13 residues. CDR1 and CDR2 (germline): LNHDA, SQIVND (reference sequence). V lost 6 bases to trimming and J lost 5 bases; unmatched junction nucleotides: 0. The CDR3 DNA is TGTGCCAGTAGACTAGCGGGAGGAGATACGCAGTATTTT. Amino acid sequence: CASRLAGGDTQYF.

The V gene is TRBV7-9, the J gene TRBJ1-2, with D perhaps TRBD1 (6 bases). V gave up 1 base and J gave up 8 bases, with 8 bases separating them. Germline V gene lookup returns CDR1 SEHNR and CDR2 FQNEAQ (reference sequence). The CDR3 is 12 residues long. The CDR3 bases are TGTGCCAGCAGCTTAGAACAGGGAGGCTACACCTTC. Protein sequence: CASSLEQGGYTF.

The V and J genes are TRBV5-1 and TRBJ2-5; 9 bases align to TRBD1. The CDR3 sequence is 16 residues long. Germline assignment: CDR1 SGHRS and CDR2 YFSETQ. V was pared by 5 bases and J by 3 bases, with 11 bases of the junction left unmatched. CDR3: CASSSQPGQGKETQYF. The CDR3 region has the DNA TGCGCCAGCAGTTCGCAGCCGGGACAGGGTAAAGAGACCCAGTACTTC. Looking up the rest from reference TRBV5-1 and TRBJ2-5 gives the full variable domain: KAGVTQTPRYLIKTRGQQVTLSCSPISGHRSVSWYQQTPGQGLQFLFEYFSETQRNKGNFPGRFSGRQFSNSRSEMNVSTLELGDSALYLCASSSQPGQGKETQYFGPGTRLLVL.